This is a list of T cell receptor beta chains from one sample in a study of cytomegalovirus exposure and HLA in healthy donors. TCRdb's table, derived via immunoSEQ multiplex PCR, lists solely in-frame clones and lacks some. Among approximately 120,000 clones listed, 88% were seen once. Sequencing was carried out using PBMCs. The receptors come from a woman in her late teens or twenties in good health and CMV-seronegative. The CDR3 runs from the conserved cysteine through the conserved F or W. Fields, in order: clone size, D gene, J gene, V gene, CDR3 DNA, CDR3 protein. A D gene is named only where the DNA matches it firmly. Part of the rows lack a size; the others show once, few, many or a class for expanded clones.

>NA|NA|TRBJ1-4|TRBV29-1
TGCAGCGTTGGACAACGTAATGAAAAACTGTTTTTT
CSVGQRNEKLFF
>NA|NA|TRBJ2-7|TRBV7-3
TGTGCCAGCAGCTTAAACCCCTTACAGGGCGAGCAGTACTTC
CASSLNPLQGEQYF
>NA|NA|TRBJ1-5|TRBV28
TGTGCCAGCACCCCAGGAGGGATCAATCAGCCCCAGCATTTT
CASTPGGINQPQHF
>NA|NA|TRBJ2-7|TRBV28
TGTGCCAGCAGTTTAAAGTTAGTCGGGATCTACGAGCAGTACTTC
CASSLKLVGIYEQYF
>once|TRBD2|TRBJ2-7|TRBV11-2
TGTGCCAGCGCTCCGGGGACTAGCGCCTACGAGCAGTACTTC
CASAPGTSAYEQYF
>NA|TRBD2|TRBJ2-2|TRBV18
TGTGCCAGCTCGCCGCAGGCTAGCGGTAACACCGGGGAGCTGTTTTTT
CASSPQASGNTGELFF
>NA|NA|TRBJ1-4|TRBV6-5
TGTGCCAGCAGGACCGGGACAAATGAAAAACTGTTTTTT
CASRTGTNEKLFF
>NA|TRBD2|TRBJ2-1|TRBV11-2
TGTGCCAGCAGCTTAGAACGAGCGGGAGGAGGTGAGCAGTTCTTC
CASSLERAGGGEQFF
>NA|NA|TRBJ1-2|TRBV5-6
TGTGCCAGCAGTAAGCGGTATAACTATGGCTACACCTTC
CASSKRYNYGYTF
>NA|NA|TRBJ2-7|TRBV9
TGTGCCAGCAGCGTAACGAGGGTCCCCCACGAGCAGTACTTC
CASSVTRVPHEQYF
>NA|NA|TRBJ2-7|TRBV5-1
TGCGCCAGCAGCTCCAGGACACGGTCGAGCGAGCAGTACTTC
CASSSRTRSSEQYF
>NA|TRBD1|TRBJ2-2|TRBV19
TGTGCCAGTAGTATGACAGGGCTGTTTGGATACGGGGAGCTGTTTTTT
CASSMTGLFGYGELFF
>NA|TRBD2|TRBJ2-1|TRBV5-5
TGTGCCAGCAGCTTGGAGGGACTAGCGCACAATGAGCAGTTCTTC
CASSLEGLAHNEQFF
>NA|NA|TRBJ2-2|TRBV5-1
TGCGCCAGCAGCTTGGGTATCGCCGGGGAGCTGTTTTTT
CASSLGIAGELFF
>NA|TRBD1|TRBJ1-5|TRBV4-1
TGCGCCAGCAGCCGGGACAGGAATCAGCCCCAGCATTTT
CASSRDRNQPQHF
>NA|NA|TRBJ2-7|TRBV7-9
TGTGCCAGCAGCTTAGTGCTGGCGGGGATCCTTCTCGAGCAGTACTTC
CASSLVLAGILLEQYF
>NA|TRBD1|TRBJ2-3|TRBV7-3
TGTGCCAGCAGCGCGAGGACAGGGTTTAACACAGATACGCAGTATTTT
CASSARTGFNTDTQYF
>NA|TRBD2|TRBJ2-7|TRBV18
TGTGCCAGCTCAGGGGGACTAGCGGGAGTCGACGAGCAGTACTTC
CASSGGLAGVDEQYF
>NA|NA|TRBJ2-5|TRBV27
TGTGCCAGCAGCCTGGGAGTAACAGGGGAGACCCAGTACTTC
CASSLGVTGETQYF
>NA|TRBD1|TRBJ2-7|TRBV7-8
TGTGCCAGCACGAGGACAGGGGGCCCAACCTCCTACGAGCAGTACTTC
CASTRTGGPTSYEQYF
>NA|NA|TRBJ2-3|TRBV28
TGTGCCAGCAGTTTTGGCGGCGGCTCAGATACGCAGTATTTT
CASSFGGGSDTQYF
>NA|TRBD1|TRBJ1-2|TRBV9
TGTGCCAGCGGGGAACCGGGACAGGTCTATGGCTACACCTTC
CASGEPGQVYGYTF
>NA|NA|TRBJ2-1|TRBV9
TGTGCCAGCAGCGTATCCCCTCCTAGTTTCAATGAGCAGTTCTTC
CASSVSPPSFNEQFF
>NA|TRBD1|TRBJ1-3|TRBV6-5
TGTGCCAGCAGTTACTCGGGACAGGCTGGAAACACCATATATTTT
CASSYSGQAGNTIYF
>NA|TRBD2|TRBJ2-7|TRBV6-1
TGTGCCAGCAGTGCGATGTTAGCGGGAGCGAACTACGAGCAGTACTTC
CASSAMLAGANYEQYF
>NA|NA|TRBJ1-2|TRBV18
TGTGCCAGCGGTGCAGGGTTTGGCTACACCTTC
CASGAGFGYTF
>NA|TRBD2|TRBJ2-7|TRBV5-1
TGCGCCAGCACCTCCGGGGTAAGCGGGAGGGCCGTCAGCTACGAGCAGTACTTC
CASTSGVSGRAVSYEQYF
>NA|TRBD1|TRBJ2-3|TRBV5-1
TGCGCCAGCAGCTTGACAACGGGACAGGGGCAAGATACGCAGTATTTT
CASSLTTGQGQDTQYF
>NA|NA|TRBJ2-3|TRBV6-4
TGTGCCAGCAGTTCTAACAGGGCTAGCACAGATACGCAGTATTTT
CASSSNRASTDTQYF
>NA|NA|TRBJ2-3|TRBV27
TGTGCCAGCAAGGTTCGCGGGACAGATACGCAGTATTTT
CASKVRGTDTQYF
>few|TRBD1|TRBJ1-2|TRBV5-1
TGCGCCAGCAGCTTGATGGGACAGGAGTATGGCTACACCTTC
CASSLMGQEYGYTF
>NA|NA|TRBJ1-5|TRBV30
TGTGCCTGGAGTGTATATATGGGCGCTCAGCCCCAGCATTTT
CAWSVYMGAQPQHF
>NA|TRBD2|TRBJ2-1|TRBV4-3
TGCGCCAGCAGCCAAGAATGGGACCCAGCGGGGTACAATGAGCAGTTCTTC
CASSQEWDPAGYNEQFF
>NA|TRBD1|TRBJ2-7|TRBV2
TGTGCCAGCATCGACAGGGGTAACGAGCAGTACTTC
CASIDRGNEQYF
>NA|TRBD1|TRBJ2-7|TRBV4-1
TGCGCCAGCAGCCACCAGACAGGGCCCTACGAGCAGTACTTC
CASSHQTGPYEQYF
>NA|NA|TRBJ2-3|TRBV29-1
TGCAGCGTTGAAGATTCGGATACGCAGTATTTT
CSVEDSDTQYF
>NA|NA|TRBJ2-1|TRBV28
TGTGCCAGCAGTTCCCCTTACAATGAGCAGTTCTTC
CASSSPYNEQFF
>NA|TRBD1|TRBJ1-5|TRBV15
TGTGCCACCAGCCTGGGACGGACAGGGGATCAGCCCCAGCATTTT
CATSLGRTGDQPQHF
>NA|TRBD2|TRBJ2-7|TRBV7-6
TGTGCCAGCAGCTTAGGGGCTAGCGGGTACTACGAGCAGTACTTC
CASSLGASGYYEQYF
>NA|NA|TRBJ2-3|TRBV4-2
TGTGCCAGCAGCCAAGGCGGGGAGCGGAATACGCAGTATTTT
CASSQGGERNTQYF
>NA|TRBD2|TRBJ2-3|TRBV28
TGTGCCAGCAGCCCTCACCTAGCGGGTAGCACAGATACGCAGTATTTT
CASSPHLAGSTDTQYF
>NA|TRBD1|TRBJ2-7|TRBV7-9
TGTGCCAGCAGCCCACAGGGGGCTTCCTACGAGCAGTACTTC
CASSPQGASYEQYF
>NA|TRBD1|TRBJ2-5|TRBV6-9
TGTGCCAGCAGAACAAGCTCAGGGGGCGCGATGGAGACCCAGTACTTC
CASRTSSGGAMETQYF
>NA|NA|TRBJ2-2|TRBV4-1
TGCGCCAGCAGCCCAACAGGCGTTCGCCGTACCGGGGAGCTGTTTTTT
CASSPTGVRRTGELFF
>NA|TRBD1|TRBJ2-7|TRBV9
TGTGCCAGCAGCGTAGGGGGACAGGGGGCTTACGAGCAGTACTTC
CASSVGGQGAYEQYF
>NA|TRBD2|TRBJ2-3|TRBV5-1
TGCGCCAGCAGCCCCGTAACTGGAGCGGGAGAAACAGATACGCAGTATTTT
CASSPVTGAGETDTQYF
>few|TRBD1|TRBJ2-3|TRBV28
TGTGCCAGCAGTTCGTACAGGGGCCACAACACAGATACGCAGTATTTT
CASSSYRGHNTDTQYF
>NA|NA|TRBJ2-7|TRBV19
TGTGCCAGTAGTCCCGGGGGACAGCCCAAAGAGCAGTACTTC
CASSPGGQPKEQYF